The 19 T cell receptor beta chains presented below share a single source sample, sequenced in a study of blood T cell repertoires in COVID-19. Profiled with immunoSEQ multiplex PCR; TCRdb holds only in-frame clones, not every one. There are some 90,000 clones in the sample; 80% occur only once, and around a tenth lies in the top ten. The sequenced sample was peripheral blood. The source of these receptors is a woman aged 65 to 85 with acute or convalescent COVID-19.

The chain is built from TRBV5-1 and TRBJ2-7; weak D call: TRBD1 (5 bases). This CDR3 comprises 14 residues. Germline V lookup: CDR1 SGHRS, CDR2 YFSETQ. Trimming cost V 3 bases and J 3 bases, with 13 bases left between them. CDR3 DNA: TGCGCCAGCAGCTCACGACACCAGGGCTACGAGCAGTACTTC. Its translation: CASSSRHQGYEQYF.

The rearrangement links TRBV5-1 to TRBJ2-7; D perhaps matches TRBD1 (6 bases). Germline V gene lookup returns CDR1 SGHRS and CDR2 YFSETQ. The CDR3 contains 12 residues. V was cut by 4 bases and J by 2 bases, with 7 bases left in between. In nucleotides, the CDR3 is TGCGCCAGCAGCGGGACACCCTACGAGCAGTACTTC. Translated: CASSGTPYEQYF.

The rearrangement uses TRBV6-2 or TRBV6-3 and TRBJ2-7, with 10 bases fitting TRBD1. The V gene's germline CDR1 is MNHEY and CDR2 SVGEGT. The junction had 9 bases not matched to a gene; V was cut back by 6 bases and J by 1 base. The CDR3 totals 16 residues. The CDR3 sequence is CASSRTGQGVSYEQYF. CDR3 nucleotide sequence: TGTGCCAGCAGCCGAACCGGACAGGGGGTTTCCTACGAGCAGTACTTC.

The genes are TRBV7-8 and TRBJ2-4, with D possibly being TRBD1 (6 bases). Germline V lookup: CDR1 SGHVS, CDR2 FQNEAQ. V was clipped by 2 bases and J by 7 bases, with 12 bases between them. The CDR3 totals 14 residues. The CDR3 here is CASSLMQGTNIQYF. The CDR3 nucleotides read TGTGCCAGCAGCTTAATGCAGGGGACGAACATTCAGTACTTC.

The chain recombines TRBV7-3 with TRBJ2-1; TRBD2 matches 11 bases. V gave up 4 bases and J gave up 7 bases; unmatched junction bases: 6. The CDR3 is 15 residues long. Per the germline V gene, CDR1 is SGHTA and CDR2 is FQGTGA. DNA of the CDR3: TGTGCCAGCAGCTCGGTAGCGGGAGGGGGTAATGAGCAGTTCTTC. This encodes CASSSVAGGGNEQFF. The variable domain in full, with the rest retrieved from reference TRBV7-3 and TRBJ2-1, is GAGVSQTPSNKVTEKGKYVELRCDPISGHTALYWYRQSLGQGPEFLIYFQGTGAADDSGLPNDRFFAVRPEGSVSTLKIQRTERGDSAVYLCASSSVAGGGNEQFFGPGTRLTVL.

The V and J genes are TRBV19 and TRBJ2-2; 10 bases fit TRBD1. V was clipped by 9 bases and J by 1 base; unmatched bases: 5. The CDR3 is made up of 15 amino acids. Germline-derived CDR1 and CDR2 are LNHDA and SQIVND (reference sequence). CDR3 protein: CASSWTGGNTGELFF. The CDR3 bases are TGTGCCAGCTCCTGGACAGGGGGGAACACCGGGGAGCTGTTTTTT.

The V and J genes are TRBV6-6 and TRBJ2-1, with TRBD2 identical over 10 bases. This CDR3 comprises 15 residues. V shed 7 bases and J 2 bases; nucleotides not matched to a gene: 5. Germline V gene data show CDR1 as MNHNY and CDR2 as SVGAGI (reference sequence). As DNA, the CDR3 is TGTGCCAGCACCTTAGCGGGGGGTACCTACAATGAGCAGTTCTTC. Amino acids: CASTLAGGTYNEQFF.

V and J are TRBV20-1 and TRBJ2-3; weak D call: TRBD1 (5 bases). The V end lost 6 bases, the J end lost 2 bases, and 6 bases lay between the germline ends. Germline V gives CDR1 DFQATT, CDR2 SNEGSKA (reference sequence). The CDR3 is 11 amino acids. The CDR3 region is CSAGHTDTQYF. Here the CDR3 DNA reads TGCAGTGCCGGACACACAGATACGCAGTATTTT.

The chain carries TRBV9 and TRBJ2-5; D might be TRBD1 (6 bases). Trimming took 0 bases from V and 7 from J, leaving 16 bases between them. Germline values: CDR1 SGDLS, CDR2 YYNGEE. The CDR3 length is 15 residues. The CDR3 DNA reads as TGTGCCAGCAGCGTAGGACAGGTGGGGTTGGGGACCCAGTACTTC. This codes for CASSVGQVGLGTQYF. Full variable domain (outside the CDR3, taken from reference TRBV9 and TRBJ2-5): DSGVTQTPKHLITATGQRVTLRCSPRSGDLSVYWYQQSLDQGLQFLIQYYNGEERAKGNILERFSAQQFPDLHSELNLSSLELGDSALYFCASSVGQVGLGTQYFGPGTRLLVL.

V and J are TRBV2 and TRBJ1-1, with D unclear. This CDR3 is built from 13 residues. Trimming took off 1 base at V and 0 bases at J, with 3 bases between the two ends. Germline CDR1 and CDR2: SNHLY and FYNNEI. Written as DNA, the CDR3 is TGTGCCAGCAGTGAAGACTTGAACACTGAAGCTTTCTTT. Its translation: CASSEDLNTEAFF.

The V call is TRBV7-9, the J call TRBJ1-2; no clear D. V lost 0 bases and J 8 bases, leaving 10 bases between the germline ends. This CDR3 is built from 13 residues. Per germline, CDR1 SEHNR and CDR2 FQNEAQ (reference sequence). This chain's CDR3 is CASSLAVEGGYTF. CDR3 bases: TGTGCCAGCAGCTTAGCGGTGGAGGGAGGCTACACCTTC.

The V and J genes are TRBV7-8 and TRBJ2-5, with 11 bases aligning to TRBD2. CDR1 SGHVS and CDR2 FQNEAQ come from the germline V gene. CDR3 length: 15 amino acids. V trimming: 2 bases; J trimming: 5 bases; junction bases outside the gene matches: 4. For the CDR3, the DNA is TGTGCCAGCAGCTTAAAATTAGCGGGGGGGGAGACCCAGTACTTC. Encoded protein: CASSLKLAGGETQYF.

This clone came up a few times. V gene TRBV20-1 combines with J gene TRBJ2-5; 11 nucleotides align to TRBD2. CDR3 length: 16 residues. J was trimmed by 5 bases and V by 3 bases; bases with no gene match: 11. Looked up from germline, CDR1 is DFQATT and CDR2 is SNEGSKA (reference sequence). In DNA form, the CDR3 reads TGCAGTGCTAGTAGGGGTAGCGGGAGGGCCTGGGAGACCCAGTACTTC. Protein sequence: CSASRGSGRAWETQYF.

V is TRBV2 and J is TRBJ2-7, with a possible D match to TRBD2 (6 bases). V lost 6 bases and J 0 bases, leaving 12 bases between the germline ends. The CDR3 is made up of 14 amino acids. The V gene's germline CDR1 is SNHLY and CDR2 FYNNEI. CDR3 residues: CASSSGGTSYEQYF. In nucleotides, the CDR3 is TGTGCCAGCAGCTCCGGGGGTACCTCCTACGAGCAGTACTTC.

J is TRBJ2-1 and V is TRBV11-2, with 7 bases identical to TRBD2. This CDR3 comprises 15 residues. Germline V gene sequence: CDR1 SGHAT, CDR2 FQNNGV. The V segment lost 2 bases and the J segment 1 base; nucleotides outside the gene matches: 2. The CDR3 reads CASSLSGTSYNEQFF. As DNA, the CDR3 is TGTGCCAGCAGCTTAAGCGGGACTTCCTACAATGAGCAGTTCTTC.

The chain uses TRBV7-3 and TRBJ2-1; D might be TRBD2 (5 bases). The germline gives CDR1 SGHTA, CDR2 FQGTGA. V shed 2 bases and J shed 7 bases, with 12 bases lying between them. CDR3 size: 14 residues. Here the CDR3 reads CASSLGGRTNEQFF. DNA of the CDR3: TGTGCCAGCAGCTTAGGAGGCAGGACTAATGAGCAGTTCTTC.

The rearrangement joins TRBV7-6 to TRBJ1-6, with no clear D. Looked up from germline, CDR1 is SGHVS and CDR2 is FNYEAQ. This CDR3 region has 16 residues. V lost 1 base to trimming and J lost 5 bases, with 12 bases between them. CDR3 region: CASSLVSGSDNSPLHF. DNA of the CDR3: TGTGCCAGCAGCTTAGTTTCGGGTTCCGATAATTCACCCCTCCACTTT.

The chain is built from TRBV12-3 or TRBV12-4 and TRBJ2-3; 8 bases are shared with TRBD1. Unmatched junction bases numbered 4, after V lost 8 bases and J lost 6 bases. There are 12 residues in the CDR3. The CDR3 DNA reads as TGTGCCAGCGGACAGGGAGGTGATACGCAGTATTTT. It translates to CASGQGGDTQYF.

This clone was observed a few times. The V gene is TRBV6-2 or TRBV6-3, the J gene TRBJ1-2; D ambiguous. CDR1 is MNHEY, CDR2 SVGEGT, per germline. This CDR3 is 13 amino acids long. Trimming cost V 3 bases and J 4 bases, with 9 bases left between them. The DNA for the CDR3 is TGTGCCAGCAGTTATGCGGTTGCCTATGGCTACACCTTC. The encoded protein is CASSYAVAYGYTF.